This passage covers 7 T cell receptor beta chains from one sample sequenced in a study of neurological immune-mediated disorders (dated by TCRdb to the late 2010s). Libraries were made using 5' RACE. The listed sequencing device is Illumina HiSeq 2500. TCRdb's own reprocessing of the public reads used fastp at Q25 and MiXCR and kept productive beta chains. Each entry is one CDR3 protein sequence, shown with its most common DNA and genes. Within this sample are about 80,000 distinct CDR3 sequences, with 5% to 6% of them counted one time only. The top ten clonotypes cover about 2% of the sample. Sequencing was done on a sample of PBMCs. The source of these receptors is a woman under 40 with multiple sclerosis.

Many counts were recorded for this clonotype. The rearrangement links TRBV25-1 to TRBJ2-1, with 11 bases lining up with TRBD2. The germline V gene has CDR1 MGHDK and CDR2 SYGVNS. V lost 8 bases and J lost 8; bases outside the gene matches: 14. The CDR3 runs to 16 residues. The CDR3 DNA sequence: TGTGCCAGCGCTTCTGTGGTAGCGGGGGGGCCTCATGAGCAGTTCTTC. Translated, it gives CASASVVAGGPHEQFF.

At least ten counts were recorded for this clonotype. The chain combines TRBV5-1 with TRBJ1-2; D unresolved. The germline V and J ends were trimmed by 3 bases and 1 base, with 10 bases remaining between them. Germline V gene sequence: CDR1 SGHRS, CDR2 YFSETQ. CDR3 length: 14 residues. The CDR3 loop is CASSWAEGNYGYTF. The CDR3 DNA reads as TGCGCCAGCAGCTGGGCGGAGGGTAACTATGGCTACACCTTC.

There are many counts of this clonotype. V and J are TRBV11-2 and TRBJ1-1; D possibly corresponds to TRBD1 (6 bases). This CDR3 region has 15 residues. Trimming removed 5 bases from V and 1 base from J, with 14 bases in between. CDR1 SGHAT and CDR2 FQNNGV come from the germline V gene. CDR3 in amino acids: CASSLRGPTNTEAFF. The CDR3 nucleotides read TGTGCCAGCAGCCTCCGGGGGCCTACGAACACTGAAGCTTTCTTT.

The sample holds many counts of this clonotype. The gene calls are TRBV12-3 or TRBV12-4 and TRBJ2-3; TRBD1 aligns across 7 bases. The CDR3 runs to 16 residues. V shed 6 bases, J shed 0 bases, and the junction held 9 bases outside the gene matches. Written as DNA, the CDR3 is TGTGCCAGCAGGGAGCCAGGGACAGCAAGCACAGATACGCAGTATTTT. Translated, it gives CASREPGTASTDTQYF.

This clonotype has a count of ten or more. The chain combines TRBV5-1 with TRBJ2-7, with TRBD1 identical over 8 bases. After removal of 0 bases from V and 0 bases from J, the junction contained 5 bases not matched to a gene. CDR3 size: 16 residues. Germline CDR1 reads SGHRS; CDR2 reads YFSETQ. The CDR3 coding sequence is TGCGCCAGCAGCTTGGATGGACAGGGTCCCTCCTACGAGCAGTACGTC. Translated: CASSLDGQGPSYEQYV.

This clonotype was detected a few times. This chain uses TRBV5-1 with TRBJ2-3; the match to TRBD1 covers 8 bases. Unmatched junction bases numbered 5, after V lost 5 bases and J lost 3 bases. Per germline, CDR1 SGHRS and CDR2 YFSETQ. The CDR3 is 14 amino acids. CDR3 nucleotides: TGCGCCAGCAGTACCGGACAGGGAACAGATACGCAGTATTTT. This encodes CASSTGQGTDTQYF.

This clonotype was counted a few times. The rearrangement links TRBV18 to TRBJ2-7; 13 nucleotides align to TRBD2. The V segment lost 6 bases and the J segment 4 bases; nucleotides outside the gene matches: 6. This CDR3 is 15 amino acids long. Germline CDR1 reads KGHSH; CDR2 reads LQKENI. CDR3 sequence reads: CASSPGTSGAYEQYF. As DNA, the CDR3 is TGTGCCAGCTCGCCTGGGACTAGCGGGGCGTACGAGCAGTACTTC.